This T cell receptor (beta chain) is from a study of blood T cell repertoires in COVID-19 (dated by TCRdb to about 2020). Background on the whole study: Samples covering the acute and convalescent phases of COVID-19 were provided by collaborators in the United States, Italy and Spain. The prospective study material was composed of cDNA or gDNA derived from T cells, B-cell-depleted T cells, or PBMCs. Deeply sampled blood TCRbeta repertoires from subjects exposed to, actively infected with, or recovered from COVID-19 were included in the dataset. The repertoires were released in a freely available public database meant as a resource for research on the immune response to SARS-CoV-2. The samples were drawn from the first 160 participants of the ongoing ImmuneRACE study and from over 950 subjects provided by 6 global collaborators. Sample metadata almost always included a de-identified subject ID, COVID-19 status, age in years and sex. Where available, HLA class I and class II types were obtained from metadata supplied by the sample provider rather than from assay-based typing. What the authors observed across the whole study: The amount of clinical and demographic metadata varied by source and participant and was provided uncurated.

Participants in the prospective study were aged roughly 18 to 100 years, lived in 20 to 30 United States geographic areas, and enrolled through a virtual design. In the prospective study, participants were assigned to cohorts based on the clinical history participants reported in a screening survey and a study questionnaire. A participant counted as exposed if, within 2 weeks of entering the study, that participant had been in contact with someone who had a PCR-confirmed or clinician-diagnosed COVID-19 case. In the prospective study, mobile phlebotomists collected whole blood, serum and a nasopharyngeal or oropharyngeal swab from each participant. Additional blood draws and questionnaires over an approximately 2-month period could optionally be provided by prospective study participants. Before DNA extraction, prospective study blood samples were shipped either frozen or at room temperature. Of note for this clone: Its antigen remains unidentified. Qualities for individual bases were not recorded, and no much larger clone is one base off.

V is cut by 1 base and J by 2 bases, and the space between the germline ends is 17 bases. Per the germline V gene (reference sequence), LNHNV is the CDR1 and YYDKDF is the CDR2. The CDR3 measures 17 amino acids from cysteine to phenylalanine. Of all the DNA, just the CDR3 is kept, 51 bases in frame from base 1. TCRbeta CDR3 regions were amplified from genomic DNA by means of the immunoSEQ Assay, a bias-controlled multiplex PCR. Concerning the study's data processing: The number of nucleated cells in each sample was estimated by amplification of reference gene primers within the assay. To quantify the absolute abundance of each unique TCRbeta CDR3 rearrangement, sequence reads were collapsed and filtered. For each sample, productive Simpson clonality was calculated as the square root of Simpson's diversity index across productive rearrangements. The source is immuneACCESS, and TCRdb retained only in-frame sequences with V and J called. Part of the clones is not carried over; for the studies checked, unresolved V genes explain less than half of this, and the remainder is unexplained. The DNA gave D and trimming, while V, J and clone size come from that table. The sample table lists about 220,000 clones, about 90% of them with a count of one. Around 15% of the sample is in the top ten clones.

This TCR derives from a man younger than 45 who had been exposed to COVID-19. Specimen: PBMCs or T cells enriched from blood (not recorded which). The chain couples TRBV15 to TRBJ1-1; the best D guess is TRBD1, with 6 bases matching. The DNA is TGTGCCACCAGCAGAGTTTGGGGGCAGGGCCTAAACACTGAAGCTTTCTTT. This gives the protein CATSRVWGQGLNTEAFF.